This T cell receptor (beta chain) emerged from a study of blood T cell repertoires in COVID-19. About the study: Collection of acute and convalescent COVID-19 samples took place in the United States, Italy and Spain.

This CDR3 comprises 15 residues. The germline V gene has CDR1 SGHRS and CDR2 YFSETQ. Trimming stripped 0 bases from V and 1 base from J, with 11 bases between. The repertoire was sequenced with immunoSEQ multiplex PCR; TCRdb's copy has only in-frame clones and lacks some. The data show about 76,000 clones, 60% to 85% seen once. The specimen was peripheral blood. The V and J genes are TRBV5-1 and TRBJ2-7; D is ambiguous. The origin of this receptor is a man in his 70s with acute or convalescent COVID-19. The CDR3 DNA sequence: TGCGCCAGCAGCTTGGGTCTCCAGACATCCTACGAGCAGTACTTC. Amino acid sequence: CASSLGLQTSYEQYF. Full variable domain (remainder filled in from reference TRBV5-1 and TRBJ2-7): KAGVTQTPRYLIKTRGQQVTLSCSPISGHRSVSWYQQTPGQGLQFLFEYFSETQRNKGNFPGRFSGRQFSNSRSEMNVSTLELGDSALYLCASSLGLQTSYEQYFGPGTRLTVT.